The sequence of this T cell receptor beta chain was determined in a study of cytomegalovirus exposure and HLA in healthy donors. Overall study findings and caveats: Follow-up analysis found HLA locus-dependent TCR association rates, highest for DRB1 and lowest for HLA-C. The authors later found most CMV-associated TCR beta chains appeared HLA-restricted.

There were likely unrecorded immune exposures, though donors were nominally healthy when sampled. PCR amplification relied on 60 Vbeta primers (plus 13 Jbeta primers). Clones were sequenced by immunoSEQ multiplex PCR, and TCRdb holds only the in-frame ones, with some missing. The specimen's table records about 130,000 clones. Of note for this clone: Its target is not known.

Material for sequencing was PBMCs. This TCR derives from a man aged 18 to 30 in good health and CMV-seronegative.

The CDR3 loop is CASAKGGGTDTQYF. For the CDR3, the DNA is TGTGCCAGTGCGAAAGGAGGAGGAACAGATACGCAGTATTTT. V is TRBV19 and J is TRBJ2-3, with D possibly matching TRBD2 (5 bases). Germline CDR1 reads LNHDA; CDR2 reads SQIVND (reference sequence). The V end lost 8 bases, the J end lost 3 bases, and 15 bases lay between the germline ends. The CDR3 runs 14 residues.